The TCR beta chain described here comes from a study of vaccination and CD4 T cells after COVID-19. Once obtained from cultured CD4+ T cells, the DNA was sequenced using the Oncomine TCR Beta short-read assay. TCRdb re-derived calls from the PCR reads in MiXCR, one entry per CDR3 protein. The sample shows about 13,000 distinct CDR3 sequences, 50% to 60% of them seen only once. Germline V gives CDR1 LGHNA, CDR2 YNFKEQ. Trimming took 0 bases from V and 8 from J, leaving 11 bases between them. The CDR3 runs to 15 residues. Regarding treatment: 10-day PBMC culture with coronavirus spike peptide pools or control peptides (ViraFEST assay). This clonotype is judged medium-sized. Its antigen is as yet unknown.

The chain employs TRBV4-2 and TRBJ1-6; a possible D gene is TRBD1 (6 bases). The TCR originated in a human donor with COVID-19. The sequences come from cultured CD4+ T cells from blood, collected after SARS-CoV-2 vaccination. The DNA of the CDR3 is TGTGCCAGCAGCCAAGACCGGGGGGCTGATTCACCCCTCCACTTT. It yields the protein CASSQDRGADSPLHF.